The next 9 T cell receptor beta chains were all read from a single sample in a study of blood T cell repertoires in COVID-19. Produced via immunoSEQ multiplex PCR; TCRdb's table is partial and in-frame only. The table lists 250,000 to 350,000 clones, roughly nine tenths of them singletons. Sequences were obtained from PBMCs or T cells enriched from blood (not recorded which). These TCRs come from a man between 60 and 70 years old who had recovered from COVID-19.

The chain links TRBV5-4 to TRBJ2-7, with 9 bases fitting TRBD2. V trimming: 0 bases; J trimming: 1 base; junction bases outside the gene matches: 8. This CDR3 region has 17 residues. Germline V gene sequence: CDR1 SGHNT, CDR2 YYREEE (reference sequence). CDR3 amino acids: CASSLASGLAGSYEQYF. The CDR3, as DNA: TGTGCCAGCAGCTTGGCTTCGGGGCTAGCGGGGTCCTACGAGCAGTACTTC.

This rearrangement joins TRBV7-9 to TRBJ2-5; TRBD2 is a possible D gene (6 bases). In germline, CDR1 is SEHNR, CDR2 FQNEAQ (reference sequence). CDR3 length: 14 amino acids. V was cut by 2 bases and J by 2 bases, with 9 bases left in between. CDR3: CASSLTAGQETQYF. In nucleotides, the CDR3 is TGTGCCAGCAGCTTAACTGCGGGGCAAGAGACCCAGTACTTC.

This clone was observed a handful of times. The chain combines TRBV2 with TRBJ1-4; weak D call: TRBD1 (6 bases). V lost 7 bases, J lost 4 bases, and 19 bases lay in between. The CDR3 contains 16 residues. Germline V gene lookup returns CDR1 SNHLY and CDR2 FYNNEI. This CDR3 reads CASNRRGTRVNEKLFF. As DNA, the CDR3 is TGTGCCAGCAATCGTAGGGGGACAAGGGTTAATGAAAAACTGTTTTTT.

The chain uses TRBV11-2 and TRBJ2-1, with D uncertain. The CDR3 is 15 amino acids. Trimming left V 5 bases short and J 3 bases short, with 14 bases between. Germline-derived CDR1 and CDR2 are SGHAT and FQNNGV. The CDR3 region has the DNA TGTGCCAGCAGCCCCCTGCGGCAACGCTACAATGAGCAGTTCTTC. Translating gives CASSPLRQRYNEQFF.

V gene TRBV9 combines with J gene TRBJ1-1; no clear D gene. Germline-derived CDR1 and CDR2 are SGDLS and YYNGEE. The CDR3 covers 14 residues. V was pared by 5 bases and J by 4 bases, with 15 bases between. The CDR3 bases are TGTGCCAGCAGAAAAAACGGGATGGGCACTGAAGCTTTCTTT. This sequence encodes CASRKNGMGTEAFF.

In DNA form, the CDR3 reads TGTGCCAGCAGCTTGACAGGGGGGAACACTGAAGCTTTCTTT. The encoded protein is CASSLTGGNTEAFF. The chain combines TRBV5-4 with TRBJ1-1; 8 positions match TRBD1. The germline V gene has CDR1 SGHNT and CDR2 YYREEE (reference sequence). With 1 base clipped from V and 1 base from J, the junction kept 0 bases outside the gene matches. CDR3 size: 14 residues. Full variable domain (rest looked up from reference TRBV5-4 and TRBJ1-1): ETGVTQSPTHLIKTRGQQVTLRCSSQSGHNTVSWYQQALGQGPQFIFQYYREEENGRGNFPPRFSGLQFPNYSSELNVNALELDDSALYLCASSLTGGNTEAFFGQGTRLTVV.

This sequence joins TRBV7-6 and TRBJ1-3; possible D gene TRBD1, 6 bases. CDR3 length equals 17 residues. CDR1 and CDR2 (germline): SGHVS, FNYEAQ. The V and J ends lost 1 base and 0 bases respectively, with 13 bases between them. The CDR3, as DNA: TGTGCCAGCAGCTTAGGAACAGGGACCCTCTCTGGAAACACCATATATTTT. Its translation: CASSLGTGTLSGNTIYF. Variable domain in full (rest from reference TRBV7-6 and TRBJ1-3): GAGVSQSPRYKVTKRGQDVALRCDPISGHVSLYWYRQALGQGPEFLTYFNYEAQQDKSGLPNDRFSAERPEGSISTLTIQRTEQRDSAMYRCASSLGTGTLSGNTIYFGEGSWLTVV.

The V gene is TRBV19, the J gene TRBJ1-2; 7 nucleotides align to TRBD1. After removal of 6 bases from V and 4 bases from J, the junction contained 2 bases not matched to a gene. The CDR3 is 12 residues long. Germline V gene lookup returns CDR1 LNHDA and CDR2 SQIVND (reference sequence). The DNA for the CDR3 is TGTGCCAGTAGACAGGGGAGCTATGGCTACACCTTC. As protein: CASRQGSYGYTF. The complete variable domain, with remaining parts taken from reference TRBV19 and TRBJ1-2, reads DGGITQSPKYLFRKEGQNVTLSCEQNLNHDAMYWYRQDPGQGLRLIYYSQIVNDFQKGDIAEGYSVSREKKESFPLTVTSAQKNPTAFYLCASRQGSYGYTFGSGTRLTVV.

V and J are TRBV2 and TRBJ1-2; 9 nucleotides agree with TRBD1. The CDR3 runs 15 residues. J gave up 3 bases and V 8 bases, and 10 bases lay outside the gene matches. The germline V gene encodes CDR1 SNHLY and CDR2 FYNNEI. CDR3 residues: CASDFGTGYDYGYTF. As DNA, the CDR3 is TGTGCCAGCGATTTCGGGACAGGGTATGACTATGGCTACACCTTC.